Reported below is one TCR beta chain. Its antigen is still unknown. The data are from a study of cytomegalovirus exposure and HLA in healthy donors. Study-wide results and caveats: Available immune exposure information covered CMV serostatus only. In a later analysis, DRB1 alleles had the most associated TCRs; HLA-C alleles the fewest. Most of the TCR beta V segments (in an earlier analysis) were productive either about 87% or about 30% of the time. Common viral pathogens seemed, in a later analysis, to connect with several of the most significant clusters.

CDR3 length: 14 amino acids. Germline CDR1 and CDR2: MNHEY and SVGAGI. V dropped 5 bases and J dropped 4; count of bases not matched to a gene: 4. 60 Vbeta and 13 Jbeta primers were used in PCR. Libraries were prepared by immunoSEQ multiplex PCR; TCRdb keeps only in-frame clonotypes and omits some of them. The data hold 130,000 or so clones, with over 60% observed a single time. The sequence came from a female donor in good health and CMV-seronegative. This chain joins TRBV6-5 and TRBJ1-4, with 7 nucleotides matching TRBD1. What was sequenced was PBMCs. The CDR3 spells CASSSRQGNEKLFF. The CDR3 coding sequence is TGTGCCAGCAGTAGCCGACAGGGTAATGAAAAACTGTTTTTT.